These T cell receptor beta chains were read from a single sample in a study of vaccination and CD4 T cells after COVID-19. The antigens these receptors bind are not known. One entry per CDR3 protein, called by TCRdb with MiXCR from the PCR reads. The sample has roughly 20,000 distinct CDR3 sequences, about 61% seen once. Sequences were obtained from CD4+ T cells from blood, cultured in vitro. All receptors derive from a human donor who had recovered from COVID-19. Both conserved end residues are part of each CDR3. Only part of the rows carry a size: once, few, many, or a class if the clone is expanded.

TRBJ2-7	TRBV12-5	-	CASGLATSGTPYEQYF
TRBJ1-2	TRBV4-2	-	CASSQVGLYGYTF
TRBJ2-3	TRBV19	-	CASSIGGFTTDTQYF
TRBJ1-5	TRBV10-3	-	CAISERNQPQHF
TRBJ1-2	TRBV6-2/TRBV6-3	few	CASYKAPFPNYGYTF
TRBJ1-2	TRBV24-1	-	CAPRTGVLYGYTF
TRBJ1-4	TRBV7-2	-	CASSLGVGGSTNEKLFF
TRBJ2-3	TRBV6-1	-	CASSLVRPTDTQYF
TRBJ1-5	TRBV27	-	CAGSWQGDQPQHF
TRBJ1-1	TRBV6-1	-	CASSEPGRGLGAFF
TRBJ1-5	TRBV19	-	CASADRVGQPQHF
TRBJ2-1	TRBV9	-	CASRGGRNEQFF
TRBJ1-1	TRBV30	-	CAWSVKGSTEAFF
TRBJ1-5	TRBV20-1	-	CSARETGMGSQPQHF
TRBJ1-1	TRBV15	-	CATSRGGQGEYTFF
TRBJ2-1	TRBV7-9	few	CASSLTGSSYNEQFF
TRBJ2-7	TRBV7-8	-	CASRPRGAAYEQYF
TRBJ2-1	TRBV19	-	CASRGWTGAGGRAGEQFF
TRBJ1-5	TRBV28	few	CASSGGQSPNQPQHF
TRBJ1-1	TRBV2	-	CATSQQMNTEAFF
TRBJ1-2	TRBV24-1	-	CATSDPGTGANGYTF
TRBJ2-1	TRBV7-6	-	CASSFRTGALHEQFF
TRBJ1-2	TRBV7-9	once	CASSTGTGNYGYTF
TRBJ1-1	TRBV28	-	CASSPGHQNTEAFF
TRBJ1-2	TRBV30	-	CAWSLSTFSDSYGYTF
TRBJ1-5	TRBV2	few	CASRGRSGQPQHF
TRBJ2-7	TRBV6-1	-	CASTTSGGGTYEQYF
TRBJ1-5	TRBV15	-	CATSRDMGDRQPQHF
TRBJ2-7	TRBV21-1	few	CASSKSGGRYNYEQYF
TRBJ2-1	TRBV24-1	-	CATSDFRADSYNEQFF
TRBJ1-5	TRBV27	-	CASSSRFPGQGFNQPQHF
TRBJ2-1	TRBV7-2	-	CASSPASGVLNEQFF
TRBJ2-1	TRBV20-1	-	CSARDLGAEGYNEQFF
TRBJ2-7	TRBV5-1	-	CASSFMIDYEQYF
TRBJ1-4	TRBV28	-	CASSLSGFGEKLFF
TRBJ2-5	TRBV7-7	-	CASSFGRGETQYF
TRBJ2-2	TRBV30	few	CAWSVTGELFF
TRBJ1-5	TRBV10-2	-	CASSVEGWPQHF
TRBJ1-3	TRBV7-8	few	CASSLGGGSGNTIYF
TRBJ1-2	TRBV9	-	CASSTPDREAYGYTF
TRBJ2-3	TRBV27	large	CASSFRGRSADTQYF
TRBJ2-5	TRBV7-2	-	CASRPGTSGGLLETQYF
TRBJ2-1	TRBV6-2/TRBV6-3	once	CASSPRVRHYNEQFF
TRBJ1-1	TRBV6-5	few	CASSYSQRTEAFF